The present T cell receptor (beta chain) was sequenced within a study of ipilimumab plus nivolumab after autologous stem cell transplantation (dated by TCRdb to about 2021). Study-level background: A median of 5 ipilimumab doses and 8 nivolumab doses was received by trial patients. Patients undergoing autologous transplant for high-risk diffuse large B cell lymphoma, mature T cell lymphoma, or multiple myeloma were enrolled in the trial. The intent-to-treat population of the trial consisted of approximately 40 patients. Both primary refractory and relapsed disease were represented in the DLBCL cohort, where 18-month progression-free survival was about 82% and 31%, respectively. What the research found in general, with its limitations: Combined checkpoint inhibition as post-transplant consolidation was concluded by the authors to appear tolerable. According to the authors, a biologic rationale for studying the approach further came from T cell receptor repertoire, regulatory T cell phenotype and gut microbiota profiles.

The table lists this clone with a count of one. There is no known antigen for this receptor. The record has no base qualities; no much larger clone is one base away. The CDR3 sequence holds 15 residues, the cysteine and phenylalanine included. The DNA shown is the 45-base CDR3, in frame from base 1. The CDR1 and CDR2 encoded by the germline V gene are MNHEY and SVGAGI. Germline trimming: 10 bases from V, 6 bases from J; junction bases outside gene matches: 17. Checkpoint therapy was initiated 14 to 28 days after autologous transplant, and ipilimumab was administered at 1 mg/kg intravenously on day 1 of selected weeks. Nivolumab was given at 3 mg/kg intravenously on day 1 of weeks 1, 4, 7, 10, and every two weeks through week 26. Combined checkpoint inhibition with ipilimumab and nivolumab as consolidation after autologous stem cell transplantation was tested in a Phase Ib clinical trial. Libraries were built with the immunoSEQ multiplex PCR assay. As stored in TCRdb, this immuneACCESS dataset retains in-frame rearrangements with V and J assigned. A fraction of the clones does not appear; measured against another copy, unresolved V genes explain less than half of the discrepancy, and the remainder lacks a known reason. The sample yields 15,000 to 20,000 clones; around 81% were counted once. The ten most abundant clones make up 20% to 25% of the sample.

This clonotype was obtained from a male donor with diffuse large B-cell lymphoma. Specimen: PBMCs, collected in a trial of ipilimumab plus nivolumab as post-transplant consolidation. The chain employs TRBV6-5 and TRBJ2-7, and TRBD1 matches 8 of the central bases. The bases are TGTGCCACCTTTAGCGATAGGACAGGGAAACTCGAGCAGTACTTC. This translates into CATFSDRTGKLEQYF.